The T cell receptor (beta chain) described here comes from a study of neurological immune-mediated disorders. Study information: Of the roughly 34 patients who had multiple sclerosis, some 30 had the relapsing-remitting form and 3 had the secondary progressive form. General study findings and limits: Healthy controls had more TCR clonal expansion than multiple sclerosis, which showed the least, whereas HTLV-1-associated myelopathy showed the most.

This clonotype appeared many times. The antigen remains unidentified. V was trimmed by 4 bases and J by 0 bases, leaving 9 bases between them. This CDR3 has 15 amino acids. TCRdb reprocessed the 5' RACE reads via MiXCR and lists one record per CDR3 protein. Among roughly 88,000 distinct CDR3 sequences listed, roughly 3.2% were seen once. This sequence was found in a woman in her forties or fifties with multiple sclerosis. The sample comprised PBMCs. J is TRBJ2-2 and V is TRBV12-3 or TRBV12-4; D not certain. CDR3 in DNA: TGTGCCAGCAGTTCCCCGTGGTCGAACACCGGGGAGCTGTTTTTT. The encoded protein is CASSSPWSNTGELFF.